Below, 4 T cell receptor beta chains from the same sample are listed, as sequenced in a study of control samples from healthy donors and cancer patients. Repertoires were generated with immunoSEQ multiplex PCR, while TCRdb's copy carries only in-frame clones and drops some. There are some 170,000 clones in the sample; 94% occur only once, and 11% to 15% lies in the top ten. The sequenced sample consisted of PBMCs. These TCRs come from a man between 60 and 75 years old with colorectal cancer.

The V and J genes are TRBV2 and TRBJ2-7; D possibly uses TRBD1 or TRBD2 (5 bases each). Germline assignment: CDR1 SNHLY and CDR2 FYNNEI. Trimming removed 1 base from V and 7 bases from J, with 11 bases in between. The CDR3 spans 13 residues. In DNA form, the CDR3 reads TGTGCCAGCAGTGAAGGGTTGGGGGTAGAGCAGTACTTC. Protein product: CASSEGLGVEQYF.

The V and J genes are TRBV6-2 or TRBV6-3 and TRBJ2-7; 9 bases agree with TRBD1. This CDR3 is built from 18 residues. J lost 2 bases, V lost 6 bases, and 17 bases had no gene match. The germline V gene has CDR1 MNHEY and CDR2 SVGEGT. The CDR3 reads CASSPDVGVGTGTYEQYF. In DNA, the CDR3 is TGTGCCAGCAGCCCCGACGTGGGGGTAGGGACAGGGACCTACGAGCAGTACTTC.

This rearrangement joins TRBV18 to TRBJ1-2; no clear D gene. With 0 bases removed from V and 2 bases from J, the gap between germline ends came to 7 bases. CDR1 KGHSH and CDR2 LQKENI come from the germline V gene. The CDR3 totals 14 residues. For the CDR3, the DNA is TGTGCCAGCTCACCACCGGCCCGGAACTATGGCTACACCTTC. Its protein product is CASSPPARNYGYTF.

The chain uses TRBV4-1 and TRBJ2-7; 8 nucleotides align to TRBD2. Germline values: CDR1 MGHRA, CDR2 YSYEKL. CDR3 length: 16 amino acids. The V gene end was trimmed by 4 bases and the J gene end by 2 bases; junction bases not matched to a gene: 10. DNA of the CDR3: TGCGCCAGCAGCCCGGTCCCCCCGGGACTAGCCTACGAGCAGTACTTC. Its translation: CASSPVPPGLAYEQYF.